This TCR beta chain was obtained from a study of blood T cell repertoires in COVID-19. With regard to this clone: One end of the junction does not line up with germline, which may come from a read error.

Germline lookup yields CDR1 SSHAT and CDR2 FNYEAQ (reference sequence). The CDR3 runs 17 residues. Participants spanned ages about 18 to 100 years and resided in about 24 US areas. Categorization into cohorts depended on clinical history that participants reported. Exposed study participants had met a COVID-19 case within 2 weeks before entry. Original processing notes: For nucleated cells, counts were estimated from reference gene primer amplification. Assay: immunoSEQ multiplex PCR; the TCRdb copy retains only in-frame clones and omits some. D and trimming come from the DNA, and the V and J calls and clone size come from that table. The sample gives 200,000 to 300,000 clones, just under 90% of which show up once; 0.85% to 0.9% is in the top ten.

Sequencing was carried out using PBMCs or T cells enriched from blood (not recorded which). The clonotype originates from a man over 45 who had been exposed to COVID-19. The V call is TRBV7-7, the J call TRBJ2-2; 8 nucleotides match TRBD2. The CDR3 here is CASSLEGGGLLAGELFF. In DNA form, the CDR3 reads TGTGCTAGCAGCTTAGAAGGCGGGGGGCTCTTGGCCGGGGAGCTGTTTTTT.